Here is one TCR beta chain with its context. The protocol was immunoSEQ multiplex PCR, while the TCRdb copy is restricted to in-frame clones and leaves out a portion. The profile shows approximately 13,000 clones, 83% of them singletons. The sample is drawn from a study of blood T cell repertoires in COVID-19. Background on the study: COVID-19 samples collected from the United States, Italy and Spain covered acute and convalescent phases.

The sequence was obtained from a woman aged 55 to 70 with acute or convalescent COVID-19. The sample comprised peripheral blood.

The CDR3 loop reads CASRRDSDNSPLHF. The DNA of the CDR3 is TGCGCCAGCAGGAGGGACAGCGATAATTCACCCCTCCACTTT. This sequence joins TRBV5-1 and TRBJ1-6; the match to TRBD1 covers 7 bases. Germline trimming cut 5 bases from V and 5 bases from J; bases unmatched to any gene: 4. The CDR3 loop spans 14 amino acids. From germline, CDR1 is SGHRS and CDR2 YFSETQ. Looking up the rest from reference TRBV5-1 and TRBJ1-6 gives the full variable domain: KAGVTQTPRYLIKTRGQQVTLSCSPISGHRSVSWYQQTPGQGLQFLFEYFSETQRNKGNFPGRFSGRQFSNSRSEMNVSTLELGDSALYLCASRRDSDNSPLHFGNGTRLTVT.